Included here is one T cell receptor (beta chain) sequence, with context. The target antigen is unknown. These data are taken from a study of Ad26.COV2.S vaccination and SARS-CoV-2 variants. Overall study findings and caveats: It was vaccine recipients, not placebo recipients, who had the higher spike-specific TCR breadth. Total T cell responses, in the TCR breadth and depth analyses, may have been underestimated. Vaccinated and placebo-treated recipients had similar non-spike TCR breadth.

This CDR3 contains 9 residues. Trimming took 6 bases from V and 3 from J, leaving 2 bases between them. The V gene's germline CDR1 is DFQATT and CDR2 SNEGSKA (reference sequence). Sequencing used immunoSEQ multiplex PCR; TCRdb keeps in-frame clones, though not all of them. This sample has 300,000 to 350,000 clones, with about 90% found just once. Treatment noted: around 19 received Ad26.COV2.S at low or high dose, single or two shots; roughly five received placebo; per-sample allocation not given. Day 63 after the first vaccine or placebo injection was the time point for sampling. Immunization relied on an Ad26 vector, which expressed Wuhan-strain SARS-CoV-2 spike.

The origin of this receptor is a person aged 18-60 years who received the Ad26.COV2.S COVID-19 vaccine or a placebo. The sequencing used peripheral blood, collected in a trial of Ad26.COV2.S vaccine versus placebo. The chain links TRBV20-1 to TRBJ1-2, with D unresolved. This CDR3 is CSADYGYTF. CDR3 bases: TGCAGTGCGGACTATGGCTACACCTTC.